The 31 T cell receptor beta chains listed next were all sequenced from one sample in a study of STAT5B mutations in CD4+ large granular lymphocyte leukemia. TCRdb keeps only in-frame clones here, not all; method: immunoSEQ multiplex PCR. In the table there are 45,000 to 55,000 clones, roughly 72% of which are singletons. Sequences were obtained from CD4+ T cells from blood buffy coats. The receptors here all came from a human donor in good health.

In this sample, this clone turned up once. The J gene is TRBJ1-1, the V gene TRBV28, with 8 bases aligning to TRBD1. Per the germline V gene, CDR1 is MDHEN and CDR2 is SYDVKM. Trimming cost V 5 bases and J 7 bases; bases outside gene matches: 12. This CDR3 is 15 amino acids long. The CDR3 DNA follows: TGTGCCAGCAGTGTCCCCCAGGGGGCGAGGGGTGAAGCTTTCTTT. Translating it yields CASSVPQGARGEAFF.

The rearrangement joins TRBV6-6 to TRBJ1-1; 8 bases map to TRBD1. The CDR3 extends over 14 amino acids. Germline trimming cut 2 bases from V and 5 bases from J; bases unmatched to any gene: 4. Germline CDR1 reads MNHNY; CDR2 reads SVGAGI (reference sequence). The CDR3 reads CASSYGTGGTEAFF. In DNA, the CDR3 is TGTGCCAGCAGTTACGGGACAGGTGGGACTGAAGCTTTCTTT.

This chain joins TRBV5-1 and TRBJ1-1, with a possible D match to TRBD1 (5 bases). CDR3 size: 12 residues. V was trimmed by 5 bases and J by 4 bases, leaving 9 bases between them. Germline-derived CDR1 and CDR2 are SGHRS and YFSETQ. CDR3 residues: CASSSDSTEAFF. CDR3 bases: TGCGCCAGCAGTTCCGACAGCACTGAAGCTTTCTTT.

This clone was picked up one time. J is TRBJ2-2 and V is TRBV6-1; 8 positions agree with TRBD1. J was trimmed by 4 bases and V by 3 bases; bases with no gene match: 4. CDR3 size: 15 residues. Germline V gene lookup returns CDR1 MNHNS and CDR2 SASEGT. The CDR3 region is CASSEDRDGTGELFF. The CDR3 DNA is TGTGCCAGCAGTGAGGACAGGGATGGCACCGGGGAGCTGTTTTTT.

Comment on this clone: Other DNA sequences in this sample translate to the same CDR3. The rearrangement joins TRBV30 to TRBJ1-4, with 9 positions matching TRBD1. Per the germline V gene, CDR1 is GTSNPN and CDR2 is SVGIG (reference sequence). Trimming cost V 3 bases and J 14 bases; bases outside gene matches: 13. The CDR3 totals 14 residues. This chain's CDR3 is CAWRPPGQGKGLFF. In nucleotides, the CDR3 is TGTGCCTGGAGGCCCCCGGGACAGGGAAAAGGGCTGTTTTTT.

This clone was detected once. This chain's CDR3 is CASSSAGGPIEQYF. The CDR3, as DNA: TGTGCCAGCAGTTCTGCTGGGGGTCCCATCGAGCAGTACTTC. V usage is TRBV28 and J usage is TRBJ2-7; D possibly matches TRBD1 or TRBD2 (5 bases each). Trimming left V 4 bases short and J 6 bases short, with 16 bases between. Germline CDR1 is MDHEN and CDR2 is SYDVKM. The CDR3 loop spans 14 amino acids.

The rearrangement links TRBV7-2 to TRBJ2-1; TRBD2 aligns across 14 bases. This CDR3 has 15 amino acids. The germline CDR1 and CDR2 sequences are SGHTA and FQGNSA. J gave up 7 bases and V 5 bases, and 4 bases lay outside the gene matches. This CDR3 reads CASSIWTSGGNEQFF. CDR3 DNA: TGTGCCAGCAGCATTTGGACTAGCGGGGGGAATGAGCAGTTCTTC. Variable domain in full (rest from reference TRBV7-2 and TRBJ2-1): GAGVSQSPSNKVTEKGKDVELRCDPISGHTALYWYRQSLGQGLEFLIYFQGNSAPDKSGLPSDRFSAERTGGSVSTLTIQRTQQEDSAVYLCASSIWTSGGNEQFFGPGTRLTVL.

The chain links TRBV28 to TRBJ1-4; 8 bases align to TRBD1. The CDR3 sequence is 14 residues long. The V gene end was trimmed by 5 bases and the J gene end by 8 bases; junction bases not matched to a gene: 7. Per germline, CDR1 MDHEN and CDR2 SYDVKM. CDR3 region: CASSIGTGSEKLFF. The CDR3 nucleotides read TGTGCCAGCAGTATTGGGACAGGCAGCGAAAAACTGTTTTTT.

The rearrangement uses TRBV27 and TRBJ2-7, with 7 bases matching TRBD1. In germline, CDR1 is MNHEY, CDR2 SMNVEV (reference sequence). This CDR3 contains 17 residues. With 5 bases clipped from V and 0 bases from J, the junction kept 13 bases outside the gene matches. The CDR3 coding sequence is TGTGCCAGCAGTCCCTCCTTATTGACAGGGACCTCCTACGAGCAGTACTTC. This gives the protein CASSPSLLTGTSYEQYF.

The chain uses TRBV6-5 and TRBJ1-6, with D perhaps TRBD1 (5 bases). V was shortened by 5 bases and J by 4 bases, with 9 bases between the two germline ends. The CDR3 loop spans 14 amino acids. Germline assignment: CDR1 MNHEY and CDR2 SVGAGI. Here the CDR3 DNA reads TGTGCCAGCAGTAGACAGCCTTATAATTCACCCCTCCACTTT. This encodes CASSRQPYNSPLHF.

V and J are TRBV11-2 and TRBJ2-5; the match to TRBD2 covers 11 bases. Germline CDR1 and CDR2: SGHAT and FQNNGV. The trim removed 3 bases at V and 5 bases at J, leaving 11 bases unmatched. This CDR3 is 17 amino acids long. CDR3 residues: CASSFSGGARLGETQYF. For the CDR3, the DNA is TGTGCCAGCAGCTTTAGCGGGGGGGCCAGATTAGGTGAGACCCAGTACTTC.

The chain joins TRBV7-9 to TRBJ2-3; 8 nucleotides agree with TRBD2. This CDR3 spans 16 amino acids. V gave up 0 bases and J gave up 6 bases; unmatched junction bases: 8. Germline-derived CDR1 and CDR2 are SEHNR and FQNEAQ (reference sequence). This CDR3 reads CASSLALAGGGDTQYF. The CDR3 bases are TGTGCCAGCAGCTTAGCGTTAGCCGGGGGGGGCGATACGCAGTATTTT.

The rearrangement uses TRBV5-1 and TRBJ1-1; D unresolved. V lost 1 base, J lost 1 base, and 8 bases lay in between. Germline CDR1 is SGHRS and CDR2 is YFSETQ. CDR3 length: 14 amino acids. Written as DNA, the CDR3 is TGCGCCAGCAGCTTGACTGGGAGGAACACTGAAGCTTTCTTT. Amino acid sequence: CASSLTGRNTEAFF.

This chain joins TRBV29-1 and TRBJ2-3, with 7 bases identical to TRBD1. V trimming: 0 bases; J trimming: 1 base; junction bases outside the gene matches: 4. The CDR3 spans 15 residues. From germline, CDR1 is SQVTM and CDR2 ANQGSEA. In nucleotides, the CDR3 is TGCAGCGTTGAAGACCGACAGGGAGGCACAGATACGCAGTATTTT. Translating it yields CSVEDRQGGTDTQYF.

The chain uses TRBV18 and TRBJ2-2; D gene ambiguous. The ends were cut back, 1 base at V and 6 bases at J, with 9 bases in the middle. The CDR3 loop spans 14 amino acids. The germline V gene has CDR1 KGHSH and CDR2 LQKENI. CDR3 protein: CASSPQGKAGELFF. The DNA of the CDR3 is TGTGCCAGCTCACCACAGGGAAAGGCCGGGGAGCTGTTTTTT.

The rearrangement links TRBV15 to TRBJ2-5; either TRBD1 or TRBD2 may supply D (5 bases each). The V gene lost 3 bases and the J gene lost 7 bases, with 15 bases spanning the gap. CDR1 and CDR2 from the germline V gene are LNHNV and YYDKDF (reference sequence). The CDR3 loop spans 14 amino acids. Written as DNA, the CDR3 is TGTGCCACCAGCAGCGGGGCCCTACCTGGGACCCAGTACTTC. Its translation is CATSSGALPGTQYF.

This rearrangement joins TRBV30 to TRBJ2-1; tentatively, D is TRBD2 (5 bases). The CDR3 length is 12 residues. Germline loops: CDR1 GTSNPN, CDR2 SVGIG (reference sequence). The CDR3: CAGSGSYNEQFF. In DNA form, the CDR3 reads TGTGCGGGGAGTGGCTCCTACAATGAGCAGTTCTTC.

The count of this clone is one. The V call is TRBV7-8, the J call TRBJ1-5; D is perhaps TRBD1 (6 bases). The CDR3 covers 15 residues. V was pared by 2 bases and J by 2 bases, with 10 bases between. Germline V gene data show CDR1 as SGHVS and CDR2 as FQNEAQ. Written as DNA, the CDR3 is TGTGCCAGCAGCTTACGGGCAGGGGGCAATCAGCCCCAGCATTTT. Translation gives CASSLRAGGNQPQHF.

This chain links TRBV18 with TRBJ2-1; no reliable D call. The V end lost 0 bases, the J end lost 9 bases, and 12 bases lay between the germline ends. The CDR3 consists of 14 residues. The germline V gene has CDR1 KGHSH and CDR2 LQKENI. CDR3 in amino acids: CASSPPAQDGEQFF. CDR3 nucleotides: TGTGCCAGCTCACCACCGGCCCAGGACGGTGAGCAGTTCTTC.

This chain connects TRBV18 to TRBJ1-3, with D possibly TRBD1 on 5 matching bases. Germline CDR1 reads KGHSH; CDR2 reads LQKENI. The germline V and J ends were trimmed by 0 bases and 4 bases, with 13 bases remaining between them. The CDR3 consists of 16 residues. The CDR3 coding sequence is TGTGCCAGCTCACCACCGGGGCTTACTGGGGGAAACACCATATATTTT. This translates into CASSPPGLTGGNTIYF.

V gene TRBV5-5 combines with J gene TRBJ1-1; 7 bases match TRBD1. J was trimmed by 3 bases and V by 4 bases; bases with no gene match: 9. The CDR3 length is 15 residues. Germline V gene data show CDR1 as SGHKS and CDR2 as YYEKEE (reference sequence). The CDR3 sequence: CASSLGPQGHTEAFF. CDR3 sequence (DNA): TGTGCCAGCAGCCTCGGCCCACAGGGGCACACTGAAGCTTTCTTT.

This clone was seen more than once but under ten times. This sequence joins TRBV7-2 and TRBJ1-4, with 8 positions matching TRBD1. The germline CDR1 and CDR2 sequences are SGHTA and FQGNSA. The CDR3 is 14 amino acids. After removal of 1 base from V and 8 bases from J, the junction contained 3 bases not matched to a gene. The CDR3 spells CASSLGTGGEKLFF. CDR3 nucleotides: TGTGCCAGCAGCTTAGGAACAGGGGGAGAAAAACTGTTTTTT.

The chain combines TRBV25-1 with TRBJ2-4; D remains ambiguous. Germline V gene data show CDR1 as MGHDK and CDR2 as SYGVNS. The CDR3 runs to 15 residues. Deletions cut 3 bases from V and 3 bases from J, with 12 bases between. In DNA, the CDR3 is TGTGCCAGCAGTGATTTTGGGCACGGCAAAAACATTCAGTACTTC. This sequence encodes CASSDFGHGKNIQYF.

The J gene is TRBJ2-2, the V gene TRBV6-1; D perhaps matches TRBD1 (6 bases). The CDR3 has 14 amino acids. From germline, CDR1 is MNHNS and CDR2 SASEGT. V dropped 10 bases and J dropped 6 bases, with 18 bases sitting between them. The CDR3 coding sequence is TGTGCCATCTTCACAGGGAGCGGCGCCGGGGAGCTGTTTTTT. Translating it yields CAIFTGSGAGELFF.

This clone has more than one count but fewer than ten. J is TRBJ1-5 and V is TRBV9; tentative D call: TRBD1 (6 bases). V was trimmed by 0 bases and J by 4 bases, leaving 17 bases between them. The CDR3 totals 17 residues. Germline V CDR1 and CDR2: SGDLS, YYNGEE. The CDR3 bases are TGTGCCAGCAGCGTAGGGATGGGACACGAGATAAATCAGCCCCAGCATTTT. Residues: CASSVGMGHEINQPQHF.

This clone was seen a single time. V and J are TRBV2 and TRBJ2-3; 7 nucleotides line up with TRBD2. The trim removed 8 bases at V and 2 bases at J, leaving 1 base unmatched. This CDR3 has 12 residues. In germline, CDR1 is SNHLY, CDR2 FYNNEI. The CDR3 sequence: CASREDTDTQYF. DNA for the CDR3: TGTGCCAGCCGGGAGGACACAGATACGCAGTATTTT.

The chain employs TRBV7-8 and TRBJ2-5; 9 nucleotides line up with TRBD2. The CDR3 runs 15 residues. CDR1 and CDR2 (germline): SGHVS, FQNEAQ. V dropped 1 base and J dropped 5; count of bases not matched to a gene: 5. Here the CDR3 DNA reads TGTGCCAGCAGCTTAGATTCTAGCGGGGCGGAGACCCAGTACTTC. Its protein is CASSLDSSGAETQYF.

V gene TRBV15 combines with J gene TRBJ2-5; no definite D call. The V gene's germline CDR1 is LNHNV and CDR2 YYDKDF (reference sequence). The CDR3 has 15 amino acids. Trimming took 1 base from V and 0 from J, leaving 9 bases between them. CDR3 sequence: CATSRVGPYQETQYF. CDR3 coding DNA: TGTGCCACCAGCAGAGTCGGGCCCTACCAAGAGACCCAGTACTTC.

The chain employs TRBV2 and TRBJ2-3, with 9 bases that match TRBD1. CDR1 is SNHLY, CDR2 FYNNEI, per germline. V lost 8 bases and J lost 6; bases outside the gene matches: 6. The CDR3 runs 13 residues. CDR3 sequence: CASLGTGSDTQYF. As DNA, the CDR3 is TGTGCCAGCCTCGGGACAGGGTCTGATACGCAGTATTTT.

V and J are TRBV2 and TRBJ2-5; D not resolved. This CDR3 has 13 residues. Between the trimmed V and J ends, which lost 2 bases and 0 bases, there was a span of 4 bases. The germline V gene encodes CDR1 SNHLY and CDR2 FYNNEI. The CDR3 nucleotides read TGTGCCAGCAGTGAACTCGACCAAGAGACCCAGTACTTC. Amino acids: CASSELDQETQYF.

This sequence joins TRBV6-1 and TRBJ2-3; 8 nucleotides agree with TRBD1. The junction had 2 bases not matched to a gene; V was cut back by 2 bases and J by 4 bases. Germline loops: CDR1 MNHNS, CDR2 SASEGT. The CDR3 covers 14 residues. The CDR3 region has the DNA TGTGCCAGCAGTGAAAGGACAGGGTCAGATACGCAGTATTTT. Translation gives CASSERTGSDTQYF.